This T cell receptor (beta chain) appears in the sequencing data of a study of T cell responses to AZD1222 COVID-19 vaccine. Study results and caveats: When two AZD1222 doses had been given, Spike-specific TCR breadth and depth rose. At baseline, just six AZD1222 recipients tested seropositive.

This CDR3 comprises 17 residues. The germline CDR1 and CDR2 sequences are SGHVS and FNYEAQ. The ends were cut back, 1 base at V and 3 bases at J, with 19 bases in the middle. A remark on this clone: Antigen unknown.

Only in-frame clones appear in the TCRdb table, and some are missing; sequencing was by immunoSEQ multiplex PCR. Among fewer than 200,000 clones listed, roughly 94% were seen once. Investigators merged groups given second doses at roughly 4 or roughly 12 weeks. This TCR was recovered from an adult who received the AZD1222 COVID-19 vaccine. Sequencing used peripheral blood, obtained 28 days after the second AZD1222 dose. The chain recombines TRBV7-6 with TRBJ2-7; D is possibly TRBD1 (6 bases). The CDR3 protein is CASSLERTDRGVYEQYF. CDR3 bases: TGTGCCAGCAGCTTAGAACGGACAGACCGGGGTGTCTACGAGCAGTACTTC.